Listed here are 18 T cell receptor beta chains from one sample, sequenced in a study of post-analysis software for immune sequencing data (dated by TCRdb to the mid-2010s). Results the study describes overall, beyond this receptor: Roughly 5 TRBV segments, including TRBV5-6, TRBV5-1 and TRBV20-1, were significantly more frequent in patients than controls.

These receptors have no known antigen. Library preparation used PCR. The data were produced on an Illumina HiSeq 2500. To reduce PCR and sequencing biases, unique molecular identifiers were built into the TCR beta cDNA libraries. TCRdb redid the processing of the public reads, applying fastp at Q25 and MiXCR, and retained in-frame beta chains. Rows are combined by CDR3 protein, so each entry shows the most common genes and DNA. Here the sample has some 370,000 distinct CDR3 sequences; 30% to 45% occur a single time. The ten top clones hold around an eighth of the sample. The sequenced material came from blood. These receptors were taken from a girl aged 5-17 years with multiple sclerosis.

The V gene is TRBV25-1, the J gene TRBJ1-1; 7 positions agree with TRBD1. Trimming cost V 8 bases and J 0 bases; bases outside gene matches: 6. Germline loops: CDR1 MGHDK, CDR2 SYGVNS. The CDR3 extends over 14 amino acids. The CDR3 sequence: CASRQGQLNTEAFF. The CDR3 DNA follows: TGTGCCAGCCGGCAGGGACAGCTGAACACTGAAGCTTTCTTT.

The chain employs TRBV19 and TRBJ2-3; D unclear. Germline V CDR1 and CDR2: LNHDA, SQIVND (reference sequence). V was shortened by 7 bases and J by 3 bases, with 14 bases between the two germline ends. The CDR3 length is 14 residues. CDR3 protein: CASKGPLLTDTQYF. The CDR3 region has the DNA TGTGCCAGTAAAGGGCCACTCCTAACAGATACGCAGTATTTT.

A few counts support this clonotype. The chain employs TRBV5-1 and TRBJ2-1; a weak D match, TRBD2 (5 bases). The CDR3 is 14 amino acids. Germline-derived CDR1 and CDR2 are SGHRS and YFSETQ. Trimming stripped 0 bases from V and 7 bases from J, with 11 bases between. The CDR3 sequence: CASSLEITGNEQFF. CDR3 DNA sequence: TGCGCCAGCAGCTTGGAAATCACGGGAAATGAGCAGTTCTTC.

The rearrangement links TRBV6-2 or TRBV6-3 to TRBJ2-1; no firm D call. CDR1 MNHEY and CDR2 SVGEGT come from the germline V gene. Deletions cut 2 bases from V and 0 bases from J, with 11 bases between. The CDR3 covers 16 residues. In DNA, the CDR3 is TGTGCCAGCAGTTACGGAGACTTTAGCTCCTACAATGAGCAGTTCTTC. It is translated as CASSYGDFSSYNEQFF.

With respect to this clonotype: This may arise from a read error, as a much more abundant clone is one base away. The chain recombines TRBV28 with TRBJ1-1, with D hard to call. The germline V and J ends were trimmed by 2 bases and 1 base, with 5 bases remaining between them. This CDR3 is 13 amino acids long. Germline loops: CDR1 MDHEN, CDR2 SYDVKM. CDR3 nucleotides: TGTGCCAGCAGTTTAGGTTGGAACACTGAAGCTTTCTTT. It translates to CASSLGWNTEAFF.

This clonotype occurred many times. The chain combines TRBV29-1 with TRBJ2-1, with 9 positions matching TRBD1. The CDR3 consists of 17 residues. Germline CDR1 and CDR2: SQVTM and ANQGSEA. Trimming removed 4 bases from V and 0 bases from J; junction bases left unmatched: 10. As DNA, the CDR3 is TGCAGCGTTGTGAAGGGACAGGGTCGGAGCTCCTACAATGAGCAGTTCTTC. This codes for CSVVKGQGRSSYNEQFF.

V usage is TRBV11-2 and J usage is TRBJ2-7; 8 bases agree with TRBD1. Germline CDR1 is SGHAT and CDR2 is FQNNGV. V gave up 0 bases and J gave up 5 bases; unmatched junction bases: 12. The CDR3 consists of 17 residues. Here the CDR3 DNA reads TGTGCCAGCAGCTTAGACCTGGCTCGGACAGGGCAGGACGAGCAGTACTTC. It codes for CASSLDLARTGQDEQYF.

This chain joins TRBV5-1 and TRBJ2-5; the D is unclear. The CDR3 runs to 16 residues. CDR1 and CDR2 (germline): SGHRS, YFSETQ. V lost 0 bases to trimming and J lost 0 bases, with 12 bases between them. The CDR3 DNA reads TGCGCCAGCAGCTTGGGGGGTGGCCCCTACCAAGAGACCCAGTACTTC. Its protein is CASSLGGGPYQETQYF.

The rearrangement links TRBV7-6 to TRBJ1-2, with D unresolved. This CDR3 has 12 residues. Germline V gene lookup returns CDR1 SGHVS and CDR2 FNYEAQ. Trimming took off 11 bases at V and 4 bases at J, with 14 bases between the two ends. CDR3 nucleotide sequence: TGTGCCGTCGGCAGCGTTGGCTATGGCTACACCTTC. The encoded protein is CAVGSVGYGYTF.

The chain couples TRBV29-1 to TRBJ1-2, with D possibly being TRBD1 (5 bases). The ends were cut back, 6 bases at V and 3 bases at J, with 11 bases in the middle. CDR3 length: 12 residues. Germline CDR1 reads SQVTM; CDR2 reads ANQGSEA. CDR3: CSVEAGYYGYTF. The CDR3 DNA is TGCAGCGTGGAGGCAGGGTACTATGGCTACACCTTC.

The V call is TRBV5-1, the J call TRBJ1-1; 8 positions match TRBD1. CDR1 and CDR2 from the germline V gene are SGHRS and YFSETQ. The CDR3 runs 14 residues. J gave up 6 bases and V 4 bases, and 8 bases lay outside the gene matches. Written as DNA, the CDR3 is TGCGCCAGCAGCCCTGACAGGGGCATATCTGAAGCTTTCTTT. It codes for CASSPDRGISEAFF.

The CDR3 DNA sequence: TGTGCCAGCAGCCAAGATTGGACAGGGGCAGGGACTGAAGCTTTCTTT. It specifies CASSQDWTGAGTEAFF. This rearrangement joins TRBV3-1 to TRBJ1-1; 9 nucleotides line up with TRBD1. The CDR3 covers 16 residues. V lost 0 bases and J lost 5; bases outside the gene matches: 7. CDR1 and CDR2 from the germline V gene are LGHDT and YNNKEL (reference sequence).

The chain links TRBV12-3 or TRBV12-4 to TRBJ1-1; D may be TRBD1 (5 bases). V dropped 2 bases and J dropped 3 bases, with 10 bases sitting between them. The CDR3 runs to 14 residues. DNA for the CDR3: TGTGCCAGCAGTTTAACAGGCCAGGACACTGAAGCTTTCTTT. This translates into CASSLTGQDTEAFF.

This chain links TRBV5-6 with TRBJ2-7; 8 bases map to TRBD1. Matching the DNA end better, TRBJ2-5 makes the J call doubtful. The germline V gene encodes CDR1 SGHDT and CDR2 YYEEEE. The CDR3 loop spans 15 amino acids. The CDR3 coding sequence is TGTGCCAGCAGTTTGTCGGACAGGGAAGTAGGGACCCAGTACTTC. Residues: CASSLSDREVGTQYF.

CDR3 sequence reads: CASSITSGGASDTQYF. Written as DNA, the CDR3 is TGTGCCAGCAGTATAACAAGCGGGGGGGCCTCAGATACGCAGTATTTT. The chain has TRBV12-3 or TRBV12-4 and TRBJ2-3, with TRBD2 matching over 10 bases. CDR3 length: 16 residues. The V segment lost 5 bases and the J segment 4 bases; nucleotides outside the gene matches: 9.

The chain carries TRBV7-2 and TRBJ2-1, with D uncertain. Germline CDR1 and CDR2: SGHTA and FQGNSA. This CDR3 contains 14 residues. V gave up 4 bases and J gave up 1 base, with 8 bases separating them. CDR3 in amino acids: CASSCRQSYNEQFF. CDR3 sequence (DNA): TGTGCCAGCAGCTGTAGGCAATCCTACAATGAGCAGTTCTTC.

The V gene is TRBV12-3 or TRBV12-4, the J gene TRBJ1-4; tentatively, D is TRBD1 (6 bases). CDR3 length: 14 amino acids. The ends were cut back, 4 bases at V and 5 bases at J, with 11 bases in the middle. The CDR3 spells CASSSATGNEKLFF. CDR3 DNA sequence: TGTGCCAGCAGTTCGGCAACAGGGAATGAAAAACTGTTTTTT.

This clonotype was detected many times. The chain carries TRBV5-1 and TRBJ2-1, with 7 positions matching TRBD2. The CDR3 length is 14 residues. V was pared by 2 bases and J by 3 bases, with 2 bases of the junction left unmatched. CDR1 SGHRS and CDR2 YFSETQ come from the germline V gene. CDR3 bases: TGCGCCAGCAGCTTCGGCGGGGGCTACAATGAGCAGTTCTTC. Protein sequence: CASSFGGGYNEQFF.